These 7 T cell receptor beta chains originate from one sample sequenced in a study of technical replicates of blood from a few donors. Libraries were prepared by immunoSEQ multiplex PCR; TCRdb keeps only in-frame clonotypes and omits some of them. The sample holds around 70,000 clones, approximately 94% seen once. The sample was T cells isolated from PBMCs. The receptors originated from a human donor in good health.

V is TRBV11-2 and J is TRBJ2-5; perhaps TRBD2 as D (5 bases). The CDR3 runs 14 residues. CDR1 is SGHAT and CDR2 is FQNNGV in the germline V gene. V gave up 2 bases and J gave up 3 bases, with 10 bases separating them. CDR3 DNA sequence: TGTGCCAGCAGCTTATGGGCGGGTGAAGAGACCCAGTACTTC. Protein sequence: CASSLWAGEETQYF. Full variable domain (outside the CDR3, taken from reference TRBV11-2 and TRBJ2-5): EAGVAQSPRYKIIEKRQSVAFWCNPISGHATLYWYQQILGQGPKLLIQFQNNGVVDDSQLPKDRFSAERLKGVDSTLKIQPAKLEDSAVYLCASSLWAGEETQYFGPGTRLLVL.

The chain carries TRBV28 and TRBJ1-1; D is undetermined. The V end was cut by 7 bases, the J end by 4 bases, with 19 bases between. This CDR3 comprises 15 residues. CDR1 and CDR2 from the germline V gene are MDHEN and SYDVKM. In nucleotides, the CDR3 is TGTGCCAGCATTCCCATTCCGGACTGGAGCACTGAAGCTTTCTTT. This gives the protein CASIPIPDWSTEAFF.

The CDR3: CASSETGRATYGYTF. The DNA for the CDR3 is TGTGCCAGCAGCGAGACGGGCAGGGCGACCTATGGCTACACCTTC. The chain uses TRBV9 and TRBJ1-2; possible D gene TRBD1, 5 bases. CDR3 size: 15 residues. Germline CDR1 SGDLS, CDR2 YYNGEE. The germline V and J ends were trimmed by 3 bases and 4 bases, with 16 bases remaining between them.

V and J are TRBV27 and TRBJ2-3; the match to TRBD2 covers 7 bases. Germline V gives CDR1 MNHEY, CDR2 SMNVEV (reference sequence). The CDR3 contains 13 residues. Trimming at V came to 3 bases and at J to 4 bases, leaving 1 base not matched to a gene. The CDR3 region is CASSLLAADTQYF. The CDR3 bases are TGTGCCAGCAGTTTGCTAGCGGCAGATACGCAGTATTTT.

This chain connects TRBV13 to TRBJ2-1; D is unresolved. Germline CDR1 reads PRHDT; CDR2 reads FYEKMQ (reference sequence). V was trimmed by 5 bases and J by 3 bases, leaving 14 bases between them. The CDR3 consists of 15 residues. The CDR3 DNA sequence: TGTGCCAGCAGCCCCCTCGCGAGAAGCTACAATGAGCAGTTCTTC. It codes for CASSPLARSYNEQFF.

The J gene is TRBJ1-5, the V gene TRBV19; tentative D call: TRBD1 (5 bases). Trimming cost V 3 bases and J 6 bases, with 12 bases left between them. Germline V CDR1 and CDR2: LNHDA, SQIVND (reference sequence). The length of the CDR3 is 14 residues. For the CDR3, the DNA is TGTGCCAGTAGTATGGACCCCCAGGGTCAGCCCCAGCATTTT. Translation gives CASSMDPQGQPQHF.

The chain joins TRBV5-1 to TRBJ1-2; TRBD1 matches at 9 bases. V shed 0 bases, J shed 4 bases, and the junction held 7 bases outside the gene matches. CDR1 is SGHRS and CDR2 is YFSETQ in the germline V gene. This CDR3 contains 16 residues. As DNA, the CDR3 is TGCGCCAGCAGCTTGGACTTGGACAGGGGCGTCTATGGCTACACCTTC. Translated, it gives CASSLDLDRGVYGYTF.